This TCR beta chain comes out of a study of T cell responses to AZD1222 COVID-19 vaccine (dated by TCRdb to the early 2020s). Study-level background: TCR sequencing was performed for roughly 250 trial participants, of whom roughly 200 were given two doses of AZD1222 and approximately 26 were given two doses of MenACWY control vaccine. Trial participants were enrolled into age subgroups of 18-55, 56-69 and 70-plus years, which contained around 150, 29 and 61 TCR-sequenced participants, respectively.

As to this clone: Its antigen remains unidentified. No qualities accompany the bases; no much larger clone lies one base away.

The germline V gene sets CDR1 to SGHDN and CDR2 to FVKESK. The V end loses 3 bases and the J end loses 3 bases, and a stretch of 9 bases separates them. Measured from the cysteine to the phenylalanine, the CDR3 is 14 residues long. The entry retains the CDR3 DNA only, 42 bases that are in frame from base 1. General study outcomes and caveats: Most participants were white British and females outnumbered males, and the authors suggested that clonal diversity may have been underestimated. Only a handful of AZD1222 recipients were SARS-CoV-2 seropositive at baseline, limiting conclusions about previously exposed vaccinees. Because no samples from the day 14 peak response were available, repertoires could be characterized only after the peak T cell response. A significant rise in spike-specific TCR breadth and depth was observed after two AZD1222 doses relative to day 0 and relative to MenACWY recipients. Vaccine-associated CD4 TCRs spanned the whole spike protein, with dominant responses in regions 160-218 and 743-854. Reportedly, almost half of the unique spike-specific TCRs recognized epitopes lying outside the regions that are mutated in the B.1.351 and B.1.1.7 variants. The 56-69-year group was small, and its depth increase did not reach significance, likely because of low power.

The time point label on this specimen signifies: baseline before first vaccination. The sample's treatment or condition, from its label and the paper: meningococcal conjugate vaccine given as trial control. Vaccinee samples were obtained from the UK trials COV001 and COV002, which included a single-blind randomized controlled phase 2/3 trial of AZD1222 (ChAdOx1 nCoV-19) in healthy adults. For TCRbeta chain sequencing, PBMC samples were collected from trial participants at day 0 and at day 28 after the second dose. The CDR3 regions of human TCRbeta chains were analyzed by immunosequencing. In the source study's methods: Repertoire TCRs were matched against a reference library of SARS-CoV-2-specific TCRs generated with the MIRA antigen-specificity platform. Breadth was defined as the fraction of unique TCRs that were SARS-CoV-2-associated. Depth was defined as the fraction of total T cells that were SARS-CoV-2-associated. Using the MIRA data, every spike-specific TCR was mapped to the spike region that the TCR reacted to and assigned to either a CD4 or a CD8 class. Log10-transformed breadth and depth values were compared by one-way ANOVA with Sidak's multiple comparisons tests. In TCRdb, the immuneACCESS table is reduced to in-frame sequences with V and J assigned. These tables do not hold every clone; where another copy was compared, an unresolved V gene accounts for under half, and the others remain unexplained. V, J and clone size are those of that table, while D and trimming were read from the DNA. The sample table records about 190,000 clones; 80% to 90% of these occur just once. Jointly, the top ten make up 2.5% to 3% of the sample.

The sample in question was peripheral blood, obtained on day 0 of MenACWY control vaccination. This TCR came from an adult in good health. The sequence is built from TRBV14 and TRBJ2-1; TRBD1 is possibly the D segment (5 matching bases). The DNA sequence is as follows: TGTGCCAGCAGCCACAGGGTCGACTACAATGAGCAGTTCTTC. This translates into CASSHRVDYNEQFF.